The present entry profiles one T cell receptor beta chain with its context. The source of the sample is a study of blood T cell repertoires in COVID-19. Study details: The samples span acute and convalescent COVID-19 from the United States, Italy and Spain.

Original data processing: Amplified reference gene primers provided the basis for estimating nucleated cell counts. The data were produced by immunoSEQ multiplex PCR, yet TCRdb's version contains in-frame clones alone and is incomplete. V, J and clone size derive from that table, while D and trimming were established from the DNA sequence. The table has roughly 220,000 clones, approximately 84% seen once. Germline V CDR1 and CDR2: SGHVS, FNYEAQ. After removal of 1 base from V and 0 bases from J, the junction contained 6 bases not matched to a gene. The CDR3 sequence is 17 residues long. This TCR derives from a man over 45 who had recovered from COVID-19. The material sequenced was peripheral blood. The V gene is TRBV7-6, the J gene TRBJ2-1, with 7 bases identical to TRBD1. This CDR3 is CASSLGDSLRSYNEQFF. For the CDR3, the DNA is TGTGCCAGCAGCTTAGGGGACAGCCTCCGCTCCTACAATGAGCAGTTCTTC.